The clone carrying this T cell receptor (beta chain) has a single count. This entry is derived from a study of blood T cell repertoires in COVID-19. On the study more broadly: Donors in the United States, Italy and Spain gave samples during acute or convalescent COVID-19.

The CDR3 totals 14 residues. V gave up 2 bases and J gave up 4 bases; unmatched junction bases: 3. CDR1 and CDR2 (germline): SQVTM, ANQGSEA. Generated by immunoSEQ multiplex PCR, the TCRdb table keeps only in-frame clones and is missing some. The sample lists almost 55,000 clones, 80% to 90% occurring once. The TCR originated in a man in his fifties or sixties with acute or convalescent COVID-19. The V and J genes are TRBV29-1 and TRBJ2-1; 9 nucleotides match TRBD2. The sequencing input was peripheral blood. The CDR3 DNA is TGCAGCGTTGAACGCCTAGCGGGGTACAATGAGCAGTTCTTC. Translating gives CSVERLAGYNEQFF.